The 30 T cell receptor beta chains given below trace back to one sample, sequenced in a study of blood T cell repertoires in COVID-19. Data came from immunoSEQ multiplex PCR; TCRdb stores just in-frame clones and leaves some out. The data hold around 160,000 clones, with about 85% observed a single time. Material for sequencing was peripheral blood. The receptors stem from a human donor in a cohort sampled during active COVID-19.

The chain couples TRBV5-1 to TRBJ2-6, with TRBD1 as a possible D gene (5 bases). Germline lookup yields CDR1 SGHRS and CDR2 YFSETQ. The ends were cut back, 0 bases at V and 2 bases at J, with 15 bases in the middle. The CDR3 runs to 18 residues. The CDR3 spells CASSLARDSRPGANVLTF. The CDR3 DNA sequence: TGCGCCAGCAGCTTGGCGCGAGACAGTCGGCCTGGGGCCAACGTCCTGACTTTC.

J is TRBJ2-7 and V is TRBV7-9; 10 bases agree with TRBD1. J was trimmed by 1 base and V by 5 bases; bases with no gene match: 11. The CDR3 extends over 17 amino acids. Germline V gene lookup returns CDR1 SEHNR and CDR2 FQNEAQ (reference sequence). The CDR3 nucleotides are TGTGCCAGCAGCCCAACCCTCCGGGACAGGGGTTCCTACGAGCAGTACTTC. As protein: CASSPTLRDRGSYEQYF.

DNA of the CDR3: TGTGCCAGCAGTGCTCAAGGGAGCACTGAAGCTTTCTTT. This gives the protein CASSAQGSTEAFF. The V and J genes are TRBV2 and TRBJ1-1; D ambiguous. Trimming removed 4 bases at V and 4 bases at J, with 10 bases between. The CDR3 loop spans 13 amino acids. The germline gives CDR1 SNHLY, CDR2 FYNNEI.

This clone was counted once. J is TRBJ1-3 and V is TRBV5-1; possible D gene TRBD1, 5 bases. The CDR3 runs to 16 residues. Germline CDR1 is SGHRS and CDR2 is YFSETQ. V shed 0 bases and J shed 4 bases, with 14 bases lying between them. CDR3 nucleotide sequence: TGCGCCAGCAGCTTGGACGCGGGGACGGAAGGAAACACCATATATTTT. Its translation is CASSLDAGTEGNTIYF.

The rearrangement uses TRBV28 and TRBJ2-4; D remains ambiguous. V gave up 2 bases and J gave up 1 base, with 9 bases separating them. From germline, CDR1 is MDHEN and CDR2 SYDVKM. CDR3 length: 15 amino acids. The CDR3: CASSLESLAKNIQYF. CDR3 DNA: TGTGCCAGCAGTTTAGAGAGTCTCGCCAAAAACATTCAGTACTTC.

This rearrangement joins TRBV6-5 to TRBJ1-1; D call uncertain. This CDR3 is built from 12 residues. V dropped 0 bases and J dropped 6 bases, with 5 bases sitting between them. The germline CDR1 and CDR2 sequences are MNHEY and SVGAGI. CDR3 in DNA: TGTGCCAGCAGTTACTCGGGAGCTGAAGCTTTCTTT. It encodes CASSYSGAEAFF.

Comment on this clone: Other nucleotide sequences from this sample produce the same CDR3. The genes are TRBV18 and TRBJ1-2; 9 bases agree with TRBD1. CDR3 length equals 13 residues. Germline V lookup: CDR1 KGHSH, CDR2 LQKENI. J lost 6 bases, V lost 2 bases, and 1 base had no gene match. CDR3 in DNA: TGTGCCAGCTCACCAGGACAGGGGCATGGCTACACCTTC. It codes for CASSPGQGHGYTF.

This chain links TRBV5-4 with TRBJ2-1; 8 bases agree with TRBD2. Per germline, CDR1 SGHNT and CDR2 YYREEE (reference sequence). The V and J ends lost 5 bases and 8 bases, in that order; junction bases with no gene match: 9. The CDR3 covers 14 residues. The DNA for the CDR3 is TGTGCCAGCAGTCCTTCCGGGGGGGGATATGAGCAGTTCTTC. It specifies CASSPSGGGYEQFF.

This chain uses TRBV6-2 or TRBV6-3 with TRBJ1-2; D perhaps matches TRBD1 (6 bases). There are 18 residues in the CDR3. With 0 bases removed from V and 0 bases from J, the gap between germline ends came to 17 bases. Germline V gene data show CDR1 as MNHEY and CDR2 as SVGEGT. CDR3: CASSYSYSGTRTNYGYTF. The CDR3 region has the DNA TGTGCCAGCAGTTACTCATATTCCGGGACACGTACTAACTATGGCTACACCTTC.

The V and J genes are TRBV5-1 and TRBJ2-5; TRBD1 aligns across 8 bases. Looked up from germline, CDR1 is SGHRS and CDR2 is YFSETQ. J was trimmed by 4 bases and V by 4 bases; bases with no gene match: 9. The CDR3 is 15 residues long. CDR3 sequence reads: CASSDGQGGSETQYF. In DNA form, the CDR3 reads TGCGCCAGCAGCGACGGACAGGGAGGTTCAGAGACCCAGTACTTC. Full variable domain (remainder filled in from reference TRBV5-1 and TRBJ2-5): KAGVTQTPRYLIKTRGQQVTLSCSPISGHRSVSWYQQTPGQGLQFLFEYFSETQRNKGNFPGRFSGRQFSNSRSEMNVSTLELGDSALYLCASSDGQGGSETQYFGPGTRLLVL.

CDR3 DNA: TGTGCCAGCAGCCTATGGGACTTCGACAATGAGCAGTTCTTC. It yields the protein CASSLWDFDNEQFF. This rearrangement joins TRBV7-9 to TRBJ2-1; a possible D gene is TRBD2 (6 bases). The CDR3 runs to 14 residues. CDR1 and CDR2 from the germline V gene are SEHNR and FQNEAQ (reference sequence). V dropped 5 bases and J dropped 5 bases, with 13 bases sitting between them.

The chain is built from TRBV19 and TRBJ1-2; D gene ambiguous. Germline V lookup: CDR1 LNHDA, CDR2 SQIVND (reference sequence). Trimming took off 8 bases at V and 4 bases at J, with 11 bases between the two ends. CDR3 size: 12 residues. The DNA for the CDR3 is TGTGCCAGTGGGCGTTCCTTCTATGGCTACACCTTC. Encoded protein: CASGRSFYGYTF. Full variable domain (outside the CDR3, taken from reference TRBV19 and TRBJ1-2): DGGITQSPKYLFRKEGQNVTLSCEQNLNHDAMYWYRQDPGQGLRLIYYSQIVNDFQKGDIAEGYSVSREKKESFPLTVTSAQKNPTAFYLCASGRSFYGYTFGSGTRLTVV.

This clone occurred once. V is TRBV6-5 and J is TRBJ1-5, with 9 bases fitting TRBD1. Germline values: CDR1 MNHEY, CDR2 SVGAGI. Losses at the gene ends were 2 bases for V and 4 bases for J; bases not matched to a gene: 6. CDR3 length: 16 residues. CDR3 coding DNA: TGTGCCAGCAGTTACAAGGGACAGGGAAGGAATCAGCCCCAGCATTTT. Translating gives CASSYKGQGRNQPQHF.

This sequence joins TRBV12-3 or TRBV12-4 and TRBJ1-1, with D possibly being TRBD1 (5 bases). The CDR3 is 13 residues long. V lost 6 bases and J 0 bases, leaving 8 bases between the germline ends. CDR3 coding DNA: TGTGCCAGCAGGTGGGGGGTGAACACTGAAGCTTTCTTT. Translation: CASRWGVNTEAFF.

This clone is a singleton in its sample. This chain links TRBV12-5 with TRBJ1-4; the D gene is possibly TRBD1 (6 bases). This CDR3 comprises 15 residues. Trimming pared 1 base from V and 5 bases from J, leaving 11 bases between. Germline CDR1 is LGHNT and CDR2 is FRNRAP. CDR3 nucleotides: TGTGCTAGTGGTTTGGCACAGGGTATGAATGAAAAACTGTTTTTT. This codes for CASGLAQGMNEKLFF.

This chain's CDR3 is CASSALGTAYNSPLHF. The DNA of the CDR3 is TGTGCCAGCAGCGCACTCGGGACAGCCTATAATTCACCCCTCCACTTT. The rearrangement joins TRBV7-6 to TRBJ1-6; 7 nucleotides align to TRBD1. J gave up 2 bases and V 5 bases, and 6 bases lay outside the gene matches. The CDR3 consists of 16 residues. Germline V gene lookup returns CDR1 SGHVS and CDR2 FNYEAQ.

V usage is TRBV18 and J usage is TRBJ1-3; the D gene is possibly TRBD1 (6 bases). The V gene lost 5 bases and the J gene lost 3 bases, with 17 bases spanning the gap. The germline V gene encodes CDR1 KGHSH and CDR2 LQKENI. There are 16 residues in the CDR3. CDR3 in DNA: TGTGCCAGCTCATTCCAACGACCGGGACATGGAAACACCATATATTTT. Amino acid sequence: CASSFQRPGHGNTIYF.

This clone was seen more than once but under ten times. The chain employs TRBV18 and TRBJ1-4, with a tentative D call TRBD1 (5 bases). The CDR3 is 16 amino acids. V gave up 3 bases and J gave up 0 bases, with 11 bases separating them. In germline, CDR1 is KGHSH, CDR2 LQKENI. The DNA of the CDR3 is TGTGCCAGCTCACCGGGAGGGGTCTCAACTAATGAAAAACTGTTTTTT. Its translation: CASSPGGVSTNEKLFF.

This clone has only a few counts. The chain recombines TRBV7-2 with TRBJ2-7; D unresolved. CDR3 size: 13 residues. The germline CDR1 and CDR2 sequences are SGHTA and FQGNSA. V was pared by 5 bases and J by 3 bases, with 11 bases between. The DNA for the CDR3 is TGTGCCAGCAGCGTCGACTCTTTCTACGAGCAGTACTTC. Amino acid sequence: CASSVDSFYEQYF.

The V gene is TRBV30, the J gene TRBJ1-2, with D perhaps TRBD1 (5 bases). Deletions cut 5 bases from V and 5 bases from J, with 15 bases between. CDR1 and CDR2 (germline): GTSNPN, SVGIG (reference sequence). This CDR3 has 13 residues. The CDR3 DNA reads as TGTGCCTGGTTTGGGGCTCCTCGTTATGGCTACACCTTC. Residues: CAWFGAPRYGYTF.

The chain has TRBV28 and TRBJ2-4; weak D call: TRBD1 (5 bases). The V gene lost 7 bases and the J gene lost 0 bases, with 16 bases spanning the gap. The germline CDR1 and CDR2 sequences are MDHEN and SYDVKM. This CDR3 contains 16 residues. The CDR3 spells CASTLRTPVAKNIQYF. As DNA, the CDR3 is TGTGCCAGCACCCTAAGGACACCCGTAGCCAAAAACATTCAGTACTTC.

In this sample, this clone turned up a few times. This chain links TRBV7-9 with TRBJ1-3, with D perhaps TRBD1 (6 bases). CDR3 length equals 13 residues. Germline CDR1 reads SEHNR; CDR2 reads FQNEAQ (reference sequence). V was cut by 6 bases and J by 5 bases, with 11 bases left in between. DNA of the CDR3: TGTGCCAGCAGGGCCGGACAGAGAAACACCATATATTTT. Protein product: CASRAGQRNTIYF.

The chain links TRBV6-1 to TRBJ2-5; 9 positions match TRBD1. The CDR3 runs 14 residues. The ends lost 3 bases at V and 5 bases at J; junction bases unmatched: 4. Germline-derived CDR1 and CDR2 are MNHNS and SASEGT. The DNA for the CDR3 is TGTGCCAGCAGTGAGGGGACAGGGAGGGAGACCCAGTACTTC. This codes for CASSEGTGRETQYF.

The gene calls are TRBV28 and TRBJ1-2; 10 bases fit TRBD1. Germline V gives CDR1 MDHEN, CDR2 SYDVKM. CDR3 size: 16 residues. Losses at the gene ends were 4 bases for V and 5 bases for J; bases not matched to a gene: 10. The chain's CDR3 is CASSSPQTGGWYGYTF. The CDR3 nucleotides are TGTGCCAGCAGTTCCCCCCAGACAGGGGGCTGGTATGGCTACACCTTC.

The chain employs TRBV7-2 and TRBJ1-1; 9 bases map to TRBD1. V was pared by 0 bases and J by 0 bases, with 2 bases of the junction left unmatched. Germline V gene data show CDR1 as SGHTA and CDR2 as FQGNSA. This CDR3 has 16 amino acids. In nucleotides, the CDR3 is TGTGCCAGCAGCTTAGCGGGGACAGGGCTGAACACTGAAGCTTTCTTT. It translates to CASSLAGTGLNTEAFF.

V gene TRBV7-8 combines with J gene TRBJ1-6; TRBD1 matches at 7 bases. This CDR3 contains 14 residues. The J segment lost 9 bases and the V segment lost 5 bases, leaving 7 bases of the junction unmatched. In germline, CDR1 is SGHVS, CDR2 FQNEAQ. The CDR3 DNA reads TGTGCCAGCAGCCCGGGACAGTCCGTTTCACCCCTCCACTTT. It specifies CASSPGQSVSPLHF.

This chain links TRBV19 with TRBJ1-5, with a possible D match to TRBD1 (5 bases). CDR3 length equals 14 residues. Trimming stripped 3 bases from V and 5 bases from J, with 11 bases between. The germline CDR1 and CDR2 sequences are LNHDA and SQIVND (reference sequence). CDR3 sequence: CASSIWQGDQPQHF. CDR3 nucleotides: TGTGCCAGTAGTATCTGGCAGGGCGATCAGCCCCAGCATTTT.

The CDR3 DNA reads TGTGCCAGCAGCCAAGAAGCCCTGGGACAGAACACTGAAGCTTTCTTT. Translated, it gives CASSQEALGQNTEAFF. The rearrangement links TRBV3-1 (or the pseudogene TRBV3-2) to TRBJ1-1, with D perhaps matching TRBD1 (6 bases). The CDR3 is 16 amino acids. The germline V gene has CDR1 LGHDT and CDR2 YNNKEL (reference sequence). V lost 0 bases and J 1 base, leaving 12 bases between the germline ends.

The chain's CDR3 is CASSEQDDFGYTF. DNA for the CDR3: TGTGCCAGCAGTGAACAGGATGATTTTGGCTACACCTTC. The chain couples TRBV6-1 to TRBJ1-2, with D uncertain. Trimming left V 2 bases short and J 7 bases short, with 11 bases between. This CDR3 has 13 residues. In germline, CDR1 is MNHNS, CDR2 SASEGT.

The V call is TRBV5-5, the J call TRBJ2-5; 11 bases match TRBD2. V lost 1 base to trimming and J lost 2 bases; unmatched junction nucleotides: 4. Per the germline V gene, CDR1 is SGHKS and CDR2 is YYEKEE (reference sequence). This CDR3 comprises 16 residues. The CDR3 nucleotides are TGTGCCAGCAGCTTGATGACTAGCGGGGTGCAAGAGACCCAGTACTTC. It codes for CASSLMTSGVQETQYF.